The source of this TCR beta chain is a study of spatial heterogeneity in lung cancer. This clonotype has at least ten counts. TCRdb processed the 5' RACE reads anew with MiXCR; each CDR3 protein has one entry. The table shows some 41,000 distinct CDR3 sequences, with approximately 7% occurring only once. The time point is: sample taken at primary tumor resection. Material for sequencing was whole RNA from tumor, nontumor lung or frozen PBMC, left unsorted. A total of fewer than 80 untreated early-stage non-small cell lung cancer patients served as donors. The material sequenced was PBMCs, taken at surgery. This clonotype originated in a female donor with early-stage non-small cell lung cancer.

This chain's CDR3 is CASSQAGQGANYGYTF. The CDR3 region has the DNA TGTGCCAGCAGCCAGGCGGGACAGGGGGCGAACTATGGCTACACCTTC. The V call is TRBV14, the J call TRBJ1-2, with 12 bases fitting TRBD1. CDR1 SGHDN and CDR2 FVKESK come from the germline V gene. The CDR3 loop spans 16 amino acids. J lost 2 bases, V lost 3 bases, and 4 bases had no gene match.